Below, 23 T cell receptor beta chains from the same sample are listed, as sequenced in a study of breast tumors, draining lymph nodes, adjacent tissues. Samples came from axillary lymph nodes draining the breast cancer. TCRdb re-analysed the multiplex PCR reads in MiXCR, keeping a single row per CDR3 protein. The sample carries about 150,000 distinct CDR3 sequences, approximately 29% recorded once. The sequencing sample was made of axillary lymph node tissue. These receptors were obtained from a female donor with breast cancer. Some clones in this sample may be carry-over from other donors' samples.

The genes are TRBV6-5 and TRBJ1-4, with D unresolved. The V gene's germline CDR1 is MNHEY and CDR2 SVGAGI. This CDR3 is 12 amino acids long. V dropped 7 bases and J dropped 8 bases, with 11 bases sitting between them. The CDR3 loop is CASKGRVEKLFF. CDR3 coding DNA: TGTGCCAGCAAGGGAAGGGTGGAAAAACTGTTTTTT.

The gene calls are TRBV7-9 and TRBJ2-7; D may be TRBD2 (6 bases). From germline, CDR1 is SEHNR and CDR2 FQNEAQ (reference sequence). CDR3 length equals 14 residues. CDR3 coding DNA: TGTGCCAGCCGCAGCGGGTCAGATTCCTACAAGCAGTACGTC. Translation: CASRSGSDSYKQYV.

The chain employs TRBV20-1 and TRBJ2-7; 14 bases map to TRBD2. This CDR3 is 15 amino acids long. Germline V lookup: CDR1 DFQATT, CDR2 SNEGSKA (reference sequence). The J segment lost 5 bases and the V segment lost 2 bases, leaving 5 bases of the junction unmatched. The CDR3 loop reads CSARPGLAGVNEQYF. The CDR3 region has the DNA TGCAGTGCTAGACCGGGACTAGCGGGAGTCAACGAGCAGTACTTC.

Written as DNA, the CDR3 is TGCAGTGCAAAGCCCGGGGCCAGGGGGCACTATGGCTACACCTTC. Encoded protein: CSAKPGARGHYGYTF. The V call is TRBV20-1, the J call TRBJ1-2, with 8 bases matching TRBD1. The CDR3 runs 15 residues. With 6 bases clipped from V and 3 bases from J, the junction kept 12 bases outside the gene matches. Per germline, CDR1 DFQATT and CDR2 SNEGSKA (reference sequence).

J is TRBJ2-7 and V is TRBV18; D call uncertain. Germline V gene data show CDR1 as KGHSH and CDR2 as LQKENI. V shed 5 bases and J shed 3 bases, with 17 bases lying between them. The CDR3 covers 15 residues. CDR3 bases: TGTGCCAGCTCAACTGTCTCGTCAGAGATCTACGAGCAGTACTTC. It translates to CASSTVSSEIYEQYF.

This clonotype was seen a few times. This may be a read error, as it is one base from a much larger clone. J is TRBJ2-1 and V is TRBV12-3 or TRBV12-4; TRBD2 matches at 11 bases. V was clipped by 3 bases and J by 5 bases; unmatched bases: 3. There are 15 residues in the CDR3. In DNA, the CDR3 is TGTGCCAGCAGTTTCACTAGCGGGGGACACAATGAGCAGTTCTTC. It encodes CASSFTSGGHNEQFF.

The chain has TRBV19 and TRBJ2-3; TRBD2 aligns across 7 bases. The germline V gene encodes CDR1 LNHDA and CDR2 SQIVND (reference sequence). Trimming removed 10 bases from V and 0 bases from J; junction bases left unmatched: 7. The CDR3 spans 14 residues. The DNA of the CDR3 is TGTGCCACCCCCGGGGGGACTAGCACAGATACGCAGTATTTT. Protein product: CATPGGTSTDTQYF.

Ten or more counts support this clonotype. The rearrangement links TRBV2 to TRBJ1-4, with TRBD1 matching over 9 bases. CDR1 is SNHLY and CDR2 is FYNNEI in the germline V gene. The CDR3 has 14 amino acids. J gave up 8 bases and V 3 bases, and 4 bases lay outside the gene matches. The CDR3 is CASSDRDRAEKLFF. The CDR3 region has the DNA TGTGCCAGCAGTGATCGGGACAGGGCGGAAAAACTGTTTTTT.

The CDR3 DNA follows: TGTGCCAGCAGTTCAAACACCGGACTAGCGGGGGGGCGTGAGCAGTTCTTC. Amino acid sequence: CASSSNTGLAGGREQFF. V gene TRBV6-2 or TRBV6-3 combines with J gene TRBJ2-1, with 15 bases matching TRBD2. The germline V gene encodes CDR1 MNHEY and CDR2 SVGEGT. This CDR3 is 17 amino acids long. The trim removed 4 bases at V and 9 bases at J, leaving 10 bases unmatched.

The V gene is TRBV9, the J gene TRBJ2-7; no clear D gene. Per germline, CDR1 SGDLS and CDR2 YYNGEE. CDR3 length equals 15 residues. V lost 0 bases and J 2 bases, leaving 12 bases between the germline ends. The CDR3, as DNA: TGTGCCAGCAGCGTAGATCCGACAACCACCTACGAGCAGTACTTC. Residues: CASSVDPTTTYEQYF. Using reference TRBV9 and TRBJ2-7 for the parts outside the CDR3, the full variable domain is DSGVTQTPKHLITATGQRVTLRCSPRSGDLSVYWYQQSLDQGLQFLIQYYNGEERAKGNILERFSAQQFPDLHSELNLSSLELGDSALYFCASSVDPTTTYEQYFGPGTRLTVT.

The J gene is TRBJ2-7, the V gene TRBV7-7; 8 positions match TRBD1. CDR1 is SSHAT, CDR2 FNYEAQ, per germline (reference sequence). The CDR3 is 14 residues long. For the CDR3, the DNA is TGTGCTAGCAGCAGGGACAGGTCGAACTACGAGCAGTACGTC. Residues: CASSRDRSNYEQYV.

The sample holds many counts of this clonotype. This chain connects TRBV29-1 to TRBJ1-4; D is undetermined. Germline values: CDR1 SQVTM, CDR2 ANQGSEA. The CDR3 length is 12 residues. Written as DNA, the CDR3 is TGCAGTTATAGACGCGATAATGAAAAACTGTTTTTT. This encodes CSYRRDNEKLFF.

This clonotype has more than one count but fewer than ten. The gene calls are TRBV9 and TRBJ1-1, with D tentatively TRBD1 (6 bases). This CDR3 region has 13 residues. Trimming pared 3 bases from V and 4 bases from J, leaving 10 bases between. Germline CDR1 is SGDLS and CDR2 is YYNGEE. CDR3 in amino acids: CASSASRGTEAFF. The CDR3 DNA sequence: TGTGCCAGCAGCGCTTCCAGGGGCACTGAAGCTTTCTTT.

This clonotype has ten or more counts. The gene calls are TRBV5-1 and TRBJ2-3; D is perhaps TRBD1 (5 bases). This CDR3 is 15 amino acids long. V was trimmed by 0 bases and J by 2 bases, leaving 10 bases between them. Germline V gene sequence: CDR1 SGHRS, CDR2 YFSETQ. DNA of the CDR3: TGCGCCAGCAGCTTGGCCGCAGGGCACACAGATACGCAGTATTTT. This gives the protein CASSLAAGHTDTQYF.

This clonotype came up many times. The chain has TRBV6-6 and TRBJ2-7, with D possibly being TRBD2 (5 bases). This CDR3 has 12 residues. Germline V CDR1 and CDR2: MNHNY, SVGAGI (reference sequence). The V end lost 5 bases, the J end lost 6 bases, and 11 bases lay between the germline ends. Here the CDR3 DNA reads TGTGCCAGCAGTCACGCCCGGGGCGAGCAGTACTTC. The encoded protein is CASSHARGEQYF.

This clonotype has a count of ten or more. The chain carries TRBV6-2 or TRBV6-3 and TRBJ1-5; 9 bases agree with TRBD1. The V and J ends lost 2 bases and 0 bases, in that order; junction bases with no gene match: 2. Germline V gene lookup returns CDR1 MNHEY and CDR2 SVGEGT. CDR3 length: 16 amino acids. Here the CDR3 DNA reads TGTGCCAGCAGTTACCAGGGACAGGGTAGCAATCAGCCCCAGCATTTT. This translates into CASSYQGQGSNQPQHF.

This clonotype was seen ten or more times. One end of the junction is discordant with germline, which a read error may explain. The J gene is TRBJ2-5, the V gene TRBV7-6, with 7 positions matching TRBD2. CDR1 is SGHVS and CDR2 is FNYEAQ in the germline V gene. The CDR3 is 17 amino acids. The CDR3 spells CASSLAPAGPNQEPQYF. CDR3 in DNA: TGTGCCAGCAGCTTAGCCCCAGCGGGGCCTAACCAAGAGCCCCAGTACTTC.

This clonotype was picked up a small number of times. This rearrangement joins TRBV28 to TRBJ1-1; possible D gene TRBD1, 5 bases. Germline CDR1 and CDR2: MDHEN and SYDVKM. This CDR3 has 14 amino acids. Trimming removed 2 bases at V and 4 bases at J, with 11 bases between. The CDR3 spells CASSLIHGGTEAFF. The CDR3 nucleotides are TGTGCCAGCAGTTTAATTCACGGGGGCACTGAAGCTTTCTTT.

This clonotype was seen repeatedly, ten times or more. The chain's CDR3 is CASSLGLAGAHEQFF. As DNA, the CDR3 is TGCGCCAGCAGCTTGGGGCTAGCGGGGGCCCATGAGCAGTTCTTC. The V and J genes are TRBV5-1 and TRBJ2-1, with 10 bases aligning to TRBD2. V was clipped by 0 bases and J by 8 bases; unmatched bases: 5. CDR3 length equals 15 residues. CDR1 and CDR2 from the germline V gene are SGHRS and YFSETQ. The variable domain in full, with the rest retrieved from reference TRBV5-1 and TRBJ2-1, is KAGVTQTPRYLIKTRGQQVTLSCSPISGHRSVSWYQQTPGQGLQFLFEYFSETQRNKGNFPGRFSGRQFSNSRSEMNVSTLELGDSALYLCASSLGLAGAHEQFFGPGTRLTVL.

Turning to this clonotype: A junction end diverges from the germline sequence, so it may reflect a read error. The chain joins TRBV7-2 to TRBJ1-1, with a possible D match to TRBD1 (5 bases). The CDR3 is 13 amino acids. Per germline, CDR1 SGHTA and CDR2 FQGNSA. As DNA, the CDR3 is TGTGCCGGCAGCCAGGGCCGAAATACTGAAGCTTTCTTT. Translated: CAGSQGRNTEAFF.

With respect to this clonotype: In this CDR3 the conserved last residue, phenylalanine or tryptophan, is missing, so a read error is likely. This chain joins TRBV18 and TRBJ1-2; 10 bases agree with TRBD1. Germline values: CDR1 KGHSH, CDR2 LQKENI. V shed 2 bases, J shed 5 bases, and the junction held 2 bases outside the gene matches. The CDR3 extends over 14 amino acids. The DNA of the CDR3 is TGTGCCAGCTCACCAGGGACAGGGGATTATGGCTACACCTCC. Translation gives CASSPGTGDYGYTS.

The V gene is TRBV10-3, the J gene TRBJ1-1, with 7 bases lining up with TRBD1. The CDR3 extends over 13 amino acids. V was pared by 7 bases and J by 8 bases, with 10 bases of the junction left unmatched. CDR1 ENHRY and CDR2 SYGVKD come from the germline V gene. The chain's CDR3 is CAIKQQGPWEAFF. The CDR3 coding sequence is TGTGCCATCAAGCAACAGGGGCCATGGGAAGCTTTCTTT.

In this sample, this clonotype turned up many times. CDR3 sequence: CSVVDRGLFGYTF. The CDR3 DNA follows: TGCAGCGTTGTCGACAGGGGGCTCTTTGGCTACACCTTC. This chain joins TRBV29-1 and TRBJ1-2, with 10 bases that match TRBD1. The junction had 6 bases not matched to a gene; V was cut back by 4 bases and J by 7 bases. The CDR3 totals 13 residues. The germline V gene has CDR1 SQVTM and CDR2 ANQGSEA.